This entry describes one TCR beta chain. Which antigen it targets is not known. No clone much larger than this one lies a single base away; base qualities are absent. V has 0 bases trimmed and J has 0 bases trimmed; junction bases matching no gene number 1. From a lookup of the germline V gene, CDR1 and CDR2 are SGHTA and FQGNSA. Reading from cysteine to phenylalanine, the CDR3 counts 17 amino acids. Only CDR3 DNA remains: 51 bases, in frame from the first base. Libraries were constructed by the immunoSEQ multiplex PCR assay. The source is immuneACCESS, and TCRdb retained only in-frame sequences with V and J called. Part of the clones is not carried over; for the studies checked, unresolved V genes explain less than half of this, and the remainder is unexplained. The table for this sample lists about 59,000 clones; just under 95% of them were counted only once. The ten largest clones take up less than 0.45% of the sample.

The entry originates in a study of T cell changes during pregnancy in multiple sclerosis (dated by TCRdb to the late 2010s). Some background on the complete study: The study examined how the T cell repertoire changed over the course of pregnancy in women with multiple sclerosis.

The material was CD4+ T cells from peripheral blood mononuclear cells, obtained before pregnancy. This TCR came from a female donor with multiple sclerosis, enrolled in a pregnancy study. This receptor chain uses TRBV7-2 and TRBJ2-3, with 12 junctional bases fitting TRBD2. For the CDR3, the sequence is CASSLAGTSGSTDTQYF. The nucleotide sequence reads TGTGCCAGCAGCTTAGCCGGGACTAGCGGGAGCACAGATACGCAGTATTTT. The CDR3 plus the reference TRBV7-2 and TRBJ2-3 genes for the other parts give the full variable domain: GAGVSQSPSNKVTEKGKDVELRCDPISGHTALYWYRQSLGQGLEFLIYFQGNSAPDKSGLPSDRFSAERTGGSVSTLTIQRTQQEDSAVYLCASSLAGTSGSTDTQYFGPGTRLTVL.